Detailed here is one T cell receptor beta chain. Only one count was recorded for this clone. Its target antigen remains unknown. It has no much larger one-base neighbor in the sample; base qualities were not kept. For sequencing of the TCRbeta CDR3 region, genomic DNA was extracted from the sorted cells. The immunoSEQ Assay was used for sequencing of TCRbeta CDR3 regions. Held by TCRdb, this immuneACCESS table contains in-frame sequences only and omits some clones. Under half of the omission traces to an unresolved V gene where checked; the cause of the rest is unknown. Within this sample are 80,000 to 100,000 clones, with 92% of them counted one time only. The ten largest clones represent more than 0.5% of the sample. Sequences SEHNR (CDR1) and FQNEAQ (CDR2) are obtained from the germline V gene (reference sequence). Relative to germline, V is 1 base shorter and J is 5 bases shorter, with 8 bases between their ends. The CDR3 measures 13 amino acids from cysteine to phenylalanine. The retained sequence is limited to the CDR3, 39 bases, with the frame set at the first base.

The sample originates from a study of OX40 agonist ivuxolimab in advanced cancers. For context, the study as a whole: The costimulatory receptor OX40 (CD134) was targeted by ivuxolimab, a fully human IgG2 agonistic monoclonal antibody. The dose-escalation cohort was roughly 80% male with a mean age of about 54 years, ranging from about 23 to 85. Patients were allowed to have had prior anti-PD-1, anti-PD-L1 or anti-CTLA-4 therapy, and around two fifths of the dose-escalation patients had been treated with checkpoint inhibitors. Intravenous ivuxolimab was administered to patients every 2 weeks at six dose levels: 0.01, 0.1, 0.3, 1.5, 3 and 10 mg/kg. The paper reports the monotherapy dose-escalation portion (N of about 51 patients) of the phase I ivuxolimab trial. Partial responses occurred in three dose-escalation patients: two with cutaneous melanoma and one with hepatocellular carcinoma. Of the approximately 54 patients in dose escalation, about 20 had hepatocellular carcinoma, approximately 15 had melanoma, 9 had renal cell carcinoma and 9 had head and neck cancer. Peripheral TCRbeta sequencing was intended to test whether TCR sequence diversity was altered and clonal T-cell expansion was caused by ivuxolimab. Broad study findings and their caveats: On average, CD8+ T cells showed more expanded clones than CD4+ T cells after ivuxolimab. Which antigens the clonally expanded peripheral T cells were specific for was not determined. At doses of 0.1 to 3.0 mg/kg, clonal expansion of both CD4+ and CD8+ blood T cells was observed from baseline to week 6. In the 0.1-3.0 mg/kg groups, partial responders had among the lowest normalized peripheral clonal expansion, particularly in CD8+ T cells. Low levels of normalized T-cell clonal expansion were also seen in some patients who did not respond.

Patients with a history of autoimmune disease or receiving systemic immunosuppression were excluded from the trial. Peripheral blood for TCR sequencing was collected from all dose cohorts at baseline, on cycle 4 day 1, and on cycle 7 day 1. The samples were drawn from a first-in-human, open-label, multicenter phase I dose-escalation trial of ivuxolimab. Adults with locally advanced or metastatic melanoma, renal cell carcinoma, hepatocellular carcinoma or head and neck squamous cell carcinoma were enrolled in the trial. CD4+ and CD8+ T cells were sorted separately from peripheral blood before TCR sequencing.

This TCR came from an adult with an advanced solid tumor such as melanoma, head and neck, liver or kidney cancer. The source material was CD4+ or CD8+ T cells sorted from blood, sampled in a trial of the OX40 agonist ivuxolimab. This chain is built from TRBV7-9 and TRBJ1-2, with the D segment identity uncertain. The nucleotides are TGTGCCAGCAGCTTAGAGTTCCAGTATGGCTACACCTTC. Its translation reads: CASSLEFQYGYTF. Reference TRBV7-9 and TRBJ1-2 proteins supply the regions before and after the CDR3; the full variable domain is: DTGVSQNPRHKITKRGQNVTFRCDPISEHNRLYWYRQTLGQGPEFLTYFQNEAQLEKSRLLSDRFSAERPKGSFSTLEIQRTEQGDSAMYLCASSLEFQYGYTFGSGTRLTVV.